Following are 16 T cell receptor beta chains from one sample sequenced in a study of T cell responses to AZD1222 COVID-19 vaccine. Method: immunoSEQ multiplex PCR; TCRdb's copy keeps in-frame clones and lacks some. The table lists approximately 110,000 clones, roughly nine tenths of them singletons. Sequencing used peripheral blood, obtained 28 days after the second AZD1222 dose. The receptors were gathered from an adult who received the AZD1222 COVID-19 vaccine.

This chain connects TRBV7-2 to TRBJ1-2, with D hard to call. The CDR3 has 14 residues. The V end was cut by 1 base, the J end by 4 bases, with 10 bases between. CDR1 and CDR2 from the germline V gene are SGHTA and FQGNSA. The CDR3 sequence is CASSLGPGPYGYTF. CDR3 DNA: TGTGCCAGCAGCTTAGGCCCAGGCCCCTATGGCTACACCTTC.

This sequence joins TRBV7-9 and TRBJ2-1; 9 bases map to TRBD2. The CDR3 contains 16 residues. Looked up from germline, CDR1 is SEHNR and CDR2 is FQNEAQ (reference sequence). Trimming cost V 8 bases and J 9 bases; bases outside gene matches: 17. CDR3 in amino acids: CASGVGTSSTRGEQFF. CDR3 bases: TGTGCCAGCGGCGTTGGGACTAGCTCAACCCGGGGTGAGCAGTTCTTC.

The rearrangement joins TRBV7-9 to TRBJ2-5; 10 nucleotides align to TRBD2. The CDR3 sequence is 17 residues long. Germline loops: CDR1 SEHNR, CDR2 FQNEAQ (reference sequence). The V segment lost 5 bases and the J segment 4 bases; nucleotides outside the gene matches: 13. The chain's CDR3 is CASSRDKREGLGETQYF. The DNA for the CDR3 is TGTGCCAGCAGCCGCGACAAGCGGGAGGGCCTCGGAGAGACCCAGTACTTC. Based on the CDR3 plus reference TRBV7-9 and TRBJ2-5, the full variable domain is DTGVSQNPRHKITKRGQNVTFRCDPISEHNRLYWYRQTLGQGPEFLTYFQNEAQLEKSRLLSDRFSAERPKGSFSTLEIQRTEQGDSAMYLCASSRDKREGLGETQYFGPGTRLLVL.

The chain recombines TRBV5-1 with TRBJ2-3; 8 bases agree with TRBD1. CDR1 and CDR2 from the germline V gene are SGHRS and YFSETQ. The CDR3 consists of 15 residues. V lost 0 bases, J lost 4 bases, and 4 bases stayed unmatched. For the CDR3, the DNA is TGCGCCAGCAGCTTGGTTGGACAGGGACCAGATACGCAGTATTTT. Its translation is CASSLVGQGPDTQYF.

The chain couples TRBV28 to TRBJ1-4; D possibly corresponds to TRBD1 (5 bases). CDR1 and CDR2 (germline): MDHEN, SYDVKM. V was pared by 2 bases and J by 10 bases, with 17 bases between. CDR3 size: 15 residues. The CDR3 region has the DNA TGTGCCAGCAGTTTAGGGGCTGGGGGGATTGGAAAACTGTTTTTT. This sequence encodes CASSLGAGGIGKLFF.

This chain uses TRBV9 with TRBJ2-1; D possibly corresponds to TRBD2 (6 bases). The CDR3 sequence is 18 residues long. V lost 0 bases to trimming and J lost 2 bases, with 18 bases between them. Germline-derived CDR1 and CDR2 are SGDLS and YYNGEE. In nucleotides, the CDR3 is TGTGCCAGCAGCGTAGACGTTAGCGGAAGCGGAACCTACAATGAGCAGTTCTTC. This gives the protein CASSVDVSGSGTYNEQFF.

The rearrangement uses TRBV18 and TRBJ2-1, with 10 bases fitting TRBD2. The CDR3 extends over 14 amino acids. Germline V CDR1 and CDR2: KGHSH, LQKENI. The ends lost 2 bases at V and 6 bases at J; junction bases unmatched: 1. The CDR3 coding sequence is TGTGCCAGCTCACCAACTAGCGGGATCAATGAGCAGTTCTTC. Amino acids: CASSPTSGINEQFF.

This sequence joins TRBV28 and TRBJ1-1, with a possible D match to TRBD1 (5 bases). This CDR3 has 14 amino acids. Germline CDR1 is MDHEN and CDR2 is SYDVKM. Trimming removed 3 bases from V and 0 bases from J, with 8 bases in between. The CDR3 DNA is TGTGCCAGCAGTTTGGGACGAGTGAACACTGAAGCTTTCTTT. It specifies CASSLGRVNTEAFF.

This chain links TRBV28 with TRBJ1-2; a possible D gene is TRBD1 (5 bases). Trimming shortened V by 5 bases and J by 4 bases, and 14 bases separated the two germline ends. Per the germline V gene, CDR1 is MDHEN and CDR2 is SYDVKM. CDR3 length equals 14 residues. CDR3 protein: CASSPGGRGYGYTF. The CDR3 region has the DNA TGTGCCAGCAGTCCCGGGGGTCGTGGCTATGGCTACACCTTC.

The chain couples TRBV4-1 to TRBJ1-1; tentatively, D is TRBD1 (5 bases). Trimming cost V 3 bases and J 1 base, with 15 bases left between them. CDR1 is MGHRA, CDR2 YSYEKL, per germline. The CDR3 is 16 residues long. CDR3 bases: TGCGCCAGCAGCCAGGCAGGGAGGGGCTGGAACACTGAAGCTTTCTTT. This gives the protein CASSQAGRGWNTEAFF.

V is TRBV9 and J is TRBJ2-1; D gene uncertain. The CDR3 consists of 10 residues. Germline CDR1 and CDR2: SGDLS and YYNGEE. The ends were cut back, 5 bases at V and 10 bases at J, with 7 bases in the middle. The CDR3 nucleotides are TGTGCCAGCAGTATAAGGGAGCAGTTCTTC. Residues: CASSIREQFF.

V usage is TRBV19 and J usage is TRBJ2-1; D possibly matches TRBD1 or TRBD2 (5 bases each). The CDR3 is 14 residues long. The ends were cut back, 7 bases at V and 9 bases at J, with 19 bases in the middle. The germline gives CDR1 LNHDA, CDR2 SQIVND (reference sequence). Here the CDR3 reads CASTLGTPHGEQFF. CDR3 bases: TGTGCCAGTACCCTAGGGACCCCCCATGGTGAGCAGTTCTTC. The variable domain in full, completed from reference TRBV19 and TRBJ2-1, reads DGGITQSPKYLFRKEGQNVTLSCEQNLNHDAMYWYRQDPGQGLRLIYYSQIVNDFQKGDIAEGYSVSREKKESFPLTVTSAQKNPTAFYLCASTLGTPHGEQFFGPGTRLTVL.

The chain recombines TRBV29-1 with TRBJ2-5, with 7 bases fitting TRBD2. Germline CDR1 reads SQVTM; CDR2 reads ANQGSEA. The junction had 4 bases not matched to a gene; V was cut back by 5 bases and J by 4 bases. The CDR3 extends over 12 amino acids. The CDR3 reads CSVWGRGETQYF. The CDR3 nucleotides are TGCAGCGTTTGGGGGAGGGGAGAGACCCAGTACTTC.

The genes are TRBV13 and TRBJ2-4; tentatively, D is TRBD2 (6 bases). The CDR3 length is 14 residues. V lost 0 bases to trimming and J lost 4 bases, with 7 bases between them. From germline, CDR1 is PRHDT and CDR2 FYEKMQ (reference sequence). The CDR3 loop is CASSLGLAKNIQYF. CDR3 bases: TGTGCCAGCAGCTTAGGGCTAGCGAAAAACATTCAGTACTTC.

The chain joins TRBV4-1 to TRBJ1-1; 7 bases agree with TRBD1. The CDR3 is 16 residues long. Germline CDR1 MGHRA, CDR2 YSYEKL. J lost 4 bases, V lost 2 bases, and 10 bases had no gene match. This chain's CDR3 is CASSQSPSTGLTEAFF. The CDR3 region has the DNA TGCGCCAGCAGCCAATCACCATCGACAGGGCTCACTGAAGCTTTCTTT.

The chain has TRBV14 and TRBJ2-5; tentatively, D is TRBD2 (6 bases). Germline V gene sequence: CDR1 SGHDN, CDR2 FVKESK. The germline V and J ends were trimmed by 2 bases and 9 bases, with 25 bases remaining between them. This CDR3 is built from 17 residues. The CDR3 region has the DNA TGTGCCAGCAGCCAAACCGGGGACGTAAGACGAAGGGAGGCCCAGTACTTC. Residues: CASSQTGDVRRREAQYF.